This TCR beta chain comes out of a study of PD-L1 blockade in urothelial cancer. About the study: The patients' atezolizumab therapy, 1,200 mg intravenously every 3 weeks, started at some point between 2014 and 2016. Samples of blood were analyzed 3 weeks (second dose) and 6 weeks after treatment start.

Generated by immunoSEQ multiplex PCR, the TCRdb table keeps only in-frame clones and is missing some. The table lists about 36,000 clones, roughly 82% of them singletons. The germline V gene encodes CDR1 SNHLY and CDR2 FYNNEI. The CDR3 is 13 amino acids. V was shortened by 6 bases and J by 7 bases, with 13 bases between the two germline ends. Described time point: peripheral blood 6 weeks after treatment start. The study collected 1 to 8 samples per patient, pretreatment and on-treatment. Study-wide results and caveats: When pretreatment blood TCR clonality was below the median, it predicted better survival.

Points on this clone: Its antigen is unidentified.

The chain carries TRBV2 and TRBJ1-5; no clear D. This specimen was PBMCs, taken around atezolizumab (anti-PD-L1) treatment. This receptor was obtained from a man in his forties with urothelial cancer. This chain's CDR3 is CASRGGREQPQHF. In DNA form, the CDR3 reads TGTGCCAGCAGGGGCGGGAGGGAACAGCCCCAGCATTTT. Based on the CDR3 plus reference TRBV2 and TRBJ1-5, the full variable domain is EPEVTQTPSHQVTQMGQEVILRCVPISNHLYFYWYRQILGQKVEFLVSFYNNEISEKSEIFDDQFSVERPDGSNFTLKIRSTKLEDSAMYFCASRGGREQPQHFGDGTRLSIL.